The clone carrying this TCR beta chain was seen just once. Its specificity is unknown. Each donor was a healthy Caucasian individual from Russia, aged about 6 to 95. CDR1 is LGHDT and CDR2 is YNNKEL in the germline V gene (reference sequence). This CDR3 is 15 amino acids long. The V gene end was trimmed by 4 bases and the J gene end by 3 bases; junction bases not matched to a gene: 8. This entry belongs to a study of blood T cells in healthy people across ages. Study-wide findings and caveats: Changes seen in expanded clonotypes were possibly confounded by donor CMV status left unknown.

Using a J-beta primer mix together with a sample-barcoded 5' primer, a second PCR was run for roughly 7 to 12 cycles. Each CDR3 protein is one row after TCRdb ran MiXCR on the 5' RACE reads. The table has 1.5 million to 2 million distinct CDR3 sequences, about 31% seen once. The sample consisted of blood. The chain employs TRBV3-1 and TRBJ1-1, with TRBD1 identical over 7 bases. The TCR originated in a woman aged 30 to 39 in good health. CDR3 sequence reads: CASSPRQGQDTEAFF. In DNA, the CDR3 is TGTGCCAGCAGCCCTAGACAGGGTCAGGACACTGAAGCTTTCTTT.